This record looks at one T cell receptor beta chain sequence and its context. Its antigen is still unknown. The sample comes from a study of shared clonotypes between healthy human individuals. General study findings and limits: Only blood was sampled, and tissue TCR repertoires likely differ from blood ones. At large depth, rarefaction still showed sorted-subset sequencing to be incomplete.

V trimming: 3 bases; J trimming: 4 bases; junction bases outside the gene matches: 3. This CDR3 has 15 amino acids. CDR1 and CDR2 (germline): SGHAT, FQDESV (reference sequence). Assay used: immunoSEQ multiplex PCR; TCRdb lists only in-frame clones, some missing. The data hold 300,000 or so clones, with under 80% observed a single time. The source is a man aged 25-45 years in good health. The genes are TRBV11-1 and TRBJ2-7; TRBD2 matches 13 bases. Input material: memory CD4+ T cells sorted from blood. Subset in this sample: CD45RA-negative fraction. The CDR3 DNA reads TGTGCCAGCAGCTTTGGACTAGCGGGAGATTACGAGCAGTACTTC. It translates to CASSFGLAGDYEQYF.